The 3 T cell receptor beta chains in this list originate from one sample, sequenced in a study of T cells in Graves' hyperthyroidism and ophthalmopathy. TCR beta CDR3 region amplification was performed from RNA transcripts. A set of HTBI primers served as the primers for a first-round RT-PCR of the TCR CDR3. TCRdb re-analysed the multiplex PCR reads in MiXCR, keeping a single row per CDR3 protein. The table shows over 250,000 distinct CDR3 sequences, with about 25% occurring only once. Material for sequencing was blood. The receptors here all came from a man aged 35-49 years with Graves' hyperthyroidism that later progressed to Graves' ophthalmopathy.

The CDR3 spells CASRPGAEGETQYF. The CDR3 DNA sequence: TGCGCCAGCAGGCCAGGGGCAGAAGGAGAGACCCAGTACTTC. The genes are TRBV5-1 and TRBJ2-5, with D maybe TRBD1 (6 bases). The CDR3 length is 14 residues. The V gene lost 5 bases and the J gene lost 4 bases, with 15 bases spanning the gap. CDR1 is SGHRS, CDR2 YFSETQ, per germline.

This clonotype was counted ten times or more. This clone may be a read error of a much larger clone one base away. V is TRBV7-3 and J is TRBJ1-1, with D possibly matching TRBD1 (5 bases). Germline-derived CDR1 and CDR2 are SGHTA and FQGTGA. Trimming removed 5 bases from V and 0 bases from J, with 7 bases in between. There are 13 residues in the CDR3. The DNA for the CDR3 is TGTGCCAGCAGCCAGACAGTGAACACTGAAGCTTTCTTT. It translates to CASSQTVNTEAFF. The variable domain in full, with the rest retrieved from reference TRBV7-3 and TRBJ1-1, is GAGVSQTPSNKVTEKGKYVELRCDPISGHTALYWYRQSLGQGPEFLIYFQGTGAADDSGLPNDRFFAVRPEGSVSTLKIQRTERGDSAVYLCASSQTVNTEAFFGQGTRLTVV.

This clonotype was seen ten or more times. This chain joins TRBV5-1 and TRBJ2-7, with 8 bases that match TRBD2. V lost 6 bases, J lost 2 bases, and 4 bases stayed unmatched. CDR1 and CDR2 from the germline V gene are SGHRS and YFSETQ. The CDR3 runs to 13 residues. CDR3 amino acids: CASNSGTTYEQYF. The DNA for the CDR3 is TGCGCCAGCAATAGCGGGACAACCTACGAGCAGTACTTC.